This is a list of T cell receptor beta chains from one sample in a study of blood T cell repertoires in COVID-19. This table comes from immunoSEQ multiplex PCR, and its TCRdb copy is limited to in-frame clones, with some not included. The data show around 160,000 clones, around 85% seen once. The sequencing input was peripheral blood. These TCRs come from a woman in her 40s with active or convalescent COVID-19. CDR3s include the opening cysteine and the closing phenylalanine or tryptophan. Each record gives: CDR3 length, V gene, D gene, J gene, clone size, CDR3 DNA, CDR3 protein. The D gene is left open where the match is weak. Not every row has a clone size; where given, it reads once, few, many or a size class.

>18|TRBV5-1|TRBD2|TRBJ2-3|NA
TGCGCCAGCAGCTCGGGACTAGCGGGAACTGGGGCGGCAGATACGCAGTATTTT
CASSSGLAGTGAADTQYF
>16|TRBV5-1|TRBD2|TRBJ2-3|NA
TGCGCCAGCAGCCAGTTCTCTAGCGGGGTCACAGATACGCAGTATTTT
CASSQFSSGVTDTQYF
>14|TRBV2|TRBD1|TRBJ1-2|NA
TGTGCCAGCAAGTGGGAACAGGGGGCAGGTGGCTACACCTTC
CASKWEQGAGGYTF
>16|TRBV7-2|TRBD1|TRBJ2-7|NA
TGTGCCAGCAGCGCGCCGGGACAGGCCAGGTCCTACGAGCAGTACTTC
CASSAPGQARSYEQYF
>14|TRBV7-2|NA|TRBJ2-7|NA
TGTGCCAGCAGCTCAGGGATTAGAGCGTACGAGCAGTACTTC
CASSSGIRAYEQYF
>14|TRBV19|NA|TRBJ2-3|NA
TGTGCCAGTAGGAAAGGACATAGCACAGATACGCAGTATTTT
CASRKGHSTDTQYF
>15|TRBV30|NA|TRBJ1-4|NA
TGTGCCTGGAGTGTTTTCGGGGGGAGGAATGAAAAACTGTTTTTT
CAWSVFGGRNEKLFF
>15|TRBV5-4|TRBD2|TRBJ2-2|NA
TGTGCCAGCCGGACTGGGGGGGTGAACACCGGGGAGCTGTTTTTT
CASRTGGVNTGELFF
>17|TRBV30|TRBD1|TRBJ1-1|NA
TGTGCCTGGACCCCCCCAACCAGGGGGCCCATGAACACTGAAGCTTTCTTT
CAWTPPTRGPMNTEAFF
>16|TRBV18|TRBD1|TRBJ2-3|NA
TGTGCCAGCTCGAACTCCGTAGGACAGGTCACAGATACGCAGTATTTT
CASSNSVGQVTDTQYF
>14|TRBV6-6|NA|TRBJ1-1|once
TGTGCCAGCACCAGAGGAGCGTTGAACACTGAAGCTTTCTTT
CASTRGALNTEAFF
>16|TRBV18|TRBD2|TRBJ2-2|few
TGTGCCAGCTCACCCTCTAGCGGGACGAACACCGGGGAGCTGTTTTTT
CASSPSSGTNTGELFF
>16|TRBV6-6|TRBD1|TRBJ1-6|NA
TGTGCCAGCAGTTACTCGACAACAGGGGCTAATTCACCCCTCCACTTT
CASSYSTTGANSPLHF
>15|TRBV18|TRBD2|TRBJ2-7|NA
TGTGCCAGCTCACCACCGGGGACTAGGGCCTACGAGCAGTACTTC
CASSPPGTRAYEQYF
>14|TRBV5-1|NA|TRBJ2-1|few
TGCGCCAGCAGCCCAAGGACTTACAACAATGAGCAGTTCTTC
CASSPRTYNNEQFF
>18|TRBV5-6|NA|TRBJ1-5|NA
TGTGCCAGCAGCCCCCGTGGACAGCTAAAGCGGGGGGGGCAGCCCCAGCATTTT
CASSPRGQLKRGGQPQHF
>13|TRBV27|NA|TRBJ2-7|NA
TGTGCCAGCAGTTTCCCAGGAACCTACGAGCAGTACTTC
CASSFPGTYEQYF
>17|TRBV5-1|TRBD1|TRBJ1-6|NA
TGCGCCAGCAGCTTGGTGCGGACAGGGACTAATAATTCACCCCTCCACTTT
CASSLVRTGTNNSPLHF
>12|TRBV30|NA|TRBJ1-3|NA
TGCGCGGCGGGGGGCTCTGGAAACACCATATATTTT
CAAGGSGNTIYF
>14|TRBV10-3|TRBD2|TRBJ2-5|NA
TGTGCCATCAATAGGGAGGGGCGCCAAGAGACCCAGTACTTC
CAINREGRQETQYF
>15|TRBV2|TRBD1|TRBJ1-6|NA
TGTGCCAGCAGTGGTTCCACAGGGGGTAATTCACCCCTCCACTTT
CASSGSTGGNSPLHF
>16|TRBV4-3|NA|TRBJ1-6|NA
TGCGCCAGCAGCCAAGATTGGGCGGGCGGGAATTCACCCCTCCACTTT
CASSQDWAGGNSPLHF
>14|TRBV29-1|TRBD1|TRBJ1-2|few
TGCAGCGTTGAAGGTCCCGACAGGGGGGGTGGCTACACCTTC
CSVEGPDRGGGYTF
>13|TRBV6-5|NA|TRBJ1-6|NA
TGTGCCAGCAGTTACTCCCCTCAGGGCCGGTCTCACTTT
CASSYSPQGRSHF
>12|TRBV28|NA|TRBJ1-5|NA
TGTGCCAGCAGTCGCGGACAGCAGCCCCAGCATTTT
CASSRGQQPQHF
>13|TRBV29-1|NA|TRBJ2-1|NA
TGCAGCGTTACCAGGCAGGTGAACAATGAGCAGTTCTTC
CSVTRQVNNEQFF
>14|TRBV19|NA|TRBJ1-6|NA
TGCGCGTCGGGGGAGGGAGCCTATAATTCACCCCTCCACTTT
CASGEGAYNSPLHF
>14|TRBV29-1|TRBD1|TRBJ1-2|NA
TGCAGCGTTGGGGTGGGGACAGGGGGTCTTGGCTACACCTTC
CSVGVGTGGLGYTF
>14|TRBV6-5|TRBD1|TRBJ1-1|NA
TGTGCCAGCAGAGGGGACAGGGGGAACACTGAAGCTTTCTTT
CASRGDRGNTEAFF
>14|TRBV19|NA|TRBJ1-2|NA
TGTGCCAGTACCCCTCAGGCAGGGCCCTACGGCTACACCTTC
CASTPQAGPYGYTF
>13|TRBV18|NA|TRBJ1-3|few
TGTGCCAGCTCACCTCCGGTCGGAAACACCATATATTTT
CASSPPVGNTIYF
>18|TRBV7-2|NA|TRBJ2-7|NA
TGTGCCAGCAGCTTAGTGGGGCGGGGTTTCGGGCAATCCTACGAGCAGTACTTC
CASSLVGRGFGQSYEQYF
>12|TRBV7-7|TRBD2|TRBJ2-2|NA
TGTGCTAGCCGGGGGGGCCCCGGGGAGCTGTTTTTT
CASRGGPGELFF
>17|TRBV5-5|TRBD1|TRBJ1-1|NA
TGTGCCAGCAGCTTGGTGTGGGACAGGGTCACGAACACTGAAGCTTTCTTT
CASSLVWDRVTNTEAFF
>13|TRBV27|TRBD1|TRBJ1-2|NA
TGTGCCAGCAGTTTTCGACAGGGTAGCGGCTACACCTTC
CASSFRQGSGYTF
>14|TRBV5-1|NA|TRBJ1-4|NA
TGCGCCAGCAGCTGGTCCAGGGGTGATGAAAAACTGTTTTTT
CASSWSRGDEKLFF
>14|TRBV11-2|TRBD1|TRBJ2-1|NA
TGTGCCAGCAGCGTACAGGGGGCCTGGGATGAGCAGTTCTTC
CASSVQGAWDEQFF
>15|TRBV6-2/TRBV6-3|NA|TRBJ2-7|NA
TGTGCCAGCAGTTACGGGCAGGGGATCTCCTACGAGCAGTACTTC
CASSYGQGISYEQYF
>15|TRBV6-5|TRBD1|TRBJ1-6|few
TGTGCCAGCAGTATGGGACAGGGGTTTCGATCACCCCTCCACTTT
CASSMGQGFRSPLHF
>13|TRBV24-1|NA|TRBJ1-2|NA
TGTGCCACCAGTCACAGGGAGGGCTATGGCTACACCTTC
CATSHREGYGYTF
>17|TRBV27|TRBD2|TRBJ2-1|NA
TGTGCCAGCAGTTTCACGCACGGGACTAGCGATTTGAATGAGCAGTTCTTC
CASSFTHGTSDLNEQFF
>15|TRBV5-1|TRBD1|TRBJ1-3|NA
TGCGCCAGCAGCTTGTCGGGACAGGGCCGGAACACCATATATTTT
CASSLSGQGRNTIYF
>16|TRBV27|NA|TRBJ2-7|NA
TGTGCCAGCAGTTTATCGTGGCGGGGTGAAACCTACGAGCAGTACTTC
CASSLSWRGETYEQYF
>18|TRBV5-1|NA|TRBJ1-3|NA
TGCGCCAGCAGCTTGGCCCTAATAATGGGGAGCTCTGGAAACACCATATATTTT
CASSLALIMGSSGNTIYF
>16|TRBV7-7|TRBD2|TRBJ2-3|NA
TGTGCCAGCAGCTTAGGGGGCGGGAGTGCGGCAGATACGCAGTATTTT
CASSLGGGSAADTQYF
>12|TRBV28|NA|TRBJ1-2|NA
TGTGCCAGCAGCTTCCAGGGTAGTGGCTACACCTTC
CASSFQGSGYTF
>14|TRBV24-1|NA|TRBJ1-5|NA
TGTGCCACCAGTGACCCTGGGAGGGCCCAGCCCCAGCATTTT
CATSDPGRAQPQHF
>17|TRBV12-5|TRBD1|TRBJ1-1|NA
TGTGCTAGTGGTTTGTGGGACAGGGGGCCCATGGGCACTGAAGCTTTCTTT
CASGLWDRGPMGTEAFF